This TCR beta chain was recovered during a study of cytomegalovirus exposure and HLA in healthy donors (dated by TCRdb to the late 2010s). At the level of the whole study: According to an earlier analysis of a few hundred of the donors, about 179 million T cells yielded roughly 110 million unique TCR beta sequences and approximately 300 Gb of sequence data. Roughly 300 gigabases of sequencing data and 78 million or so unique TCR sequences were included in an early release covering roughly 600 HLA-typed donors. Of the approximately 400 genotyped donors, approximately 83% fell in the genetic ancestry cluster associated with self-reported Caucasian donors. The study aimed to test whether cataloging public T cell receptors could reveal signatures of past pathogen exposure. The T cell repertoires of some 700 subjects were profiled by immunosequencing and related to cytomegalovirus serostatus. In addition to the first cohort of approximately 670 subjects, a separate validation cohort of 120 different subjects was used. The study combined high-throughput TCR immunosequencing, statistical association of individual TCRs with disease status, and machine learning to predict cytomegalovirus infection status. A later analysis re-examined previously published TCR beta repertoires from 500 to 700 donors and added high-resolution HLA genotyping to investigate patterns of TCR occurrence. Rather than using new phenotypic data, the later analysis identified candidate immune exposures from TCR beta sequences and from how often those sequences occurred across donors. An earlier analysis of around 580 of the donors used high-throughput TCR beta sequencing to judge whether each TCR beta V gene segment behaved as functional or pseudogenic. Donor age, sex, ethnicity and CMV serostatus were compiled together with the repertoire data. Genome-wide SNP genotypes for about three fifths of the 666 donors were used in a later genetic analysis, which treated that subset as a discovery cohort. Every discovery cohort repertoire had been produced on one sequencing platform. Both class I and class II loci were covered by HLA typing, at four-digit resolution. Typing coverage differed by locus: A, B, C, DRB1 and DQB1 were typed in about 629-640 donors, DQA1 in 522, DPA1 in roughly 590, and DPB1 in roughly 450. Roughly 5 DR-DQ haplotypes were handled as single units for association and clustering, since linkage in the cohort was strong. Among a few hundred genotyped donors of the cohort, an average of approximately 250,000 unique TCR beta nucleotide sequences were sequenced per donor, 15% to 20% of them non-productive. What the research found in general, with its limitations: For the cohort, immune exposure information was limited to CMV serostatus. According to a later genetic analysis, donors in an Asian-associated ancestry cluster had fewer N-insertions in productive TCRs than the approximately 610-donor mean. A few of the identified cytomegalovirus-associated TCR beta chains were confirmed in vitro to be specific for cytomegalovirus antigens. Roughly uniform sequencing depth across donors was assumed in presence/absence analyses, although this assumption may not hold. The classifier was reported to diagnose cytomegalovirus status with high specificity and sensitivity in both the original and validation cohorts. A later analysis associated 17,000 or so TCR beta sequences with specific HLA alleles at a false discovery rate of 0.05. A later analysis found that TCR association rates varied across HLA loci, with DRB1 alleles showing the most associated TCRs and HLA-C alleles the fewest. Assigning TCR associations to individual alleles was difficult when HLA alleles, especially DR and DQ, strongly co-occurred. According to the authors, the approach could potentially be generalized to other disease states and immunological phenotypes. The sequencing pipeline was judged likely to have produced a cluster of highly shared sequence variants as a technical artifact. In an earlier analysis of more than 450 of the donors, most TCR beta V segments were observed in productive rearrangements about 87% or about 30% of the time, broadly matching IMGT annotations. Correlated functional status among segregating V segments might be attributable to linkage disequilibrium, but an unknown experimental factor could not be ruled out. Most TCR sequences were observed very rarely across donors, whereas some public TCRs were present in many individuals. In a later analysis, HLA-associated TCR beta chains showed more clonal expansion and lower generation probabilities than non-associated chains that were equally common. Because HLA typing was missing for some donors at each locus, association tests included only the typed subset. A total of around 150 TCR beta chains were listed by the study as associated with cytomegalovirus. The 87-base-pair reads could not distinguish some IMGT-functional V segments, including TRBV6-2 and TRBV6-3, so those segments were excluded. An association between a missense DCLRE1C variant and V-gene and J-gene trimming of TCR beta chains was found in a later genetic analysis and replicated in an independent cohort. A later analysis found that most CMV-associated TCR beta chains appeared HLA-restricted, with HLA associations seemingly driven largely by CMV exposure. A further reported finding was that TCR beta sequences accurately predicted the HLA-A and HLA-B alleles for most subjects in the first cohort. Several of the top co-occurrence clusters appeared to be linked to parvovirus B19, influenza, CMV and Epstein-Barr virus, according to a later analysis. The earlier analysis of some 540 of the donors excluded roughly 17 rarely observed V segments, including chromosome 9 orphons, because counts were too low. The cohort was sequenced for TCR beta chains only, and without alpha or paired-chain data the features that could be detected were limited.

This clone was observed once. The antigen it binds to is not known. No much larger clone exists at a distance of one base, and base qualities are not known. The library was built by means of the immunoSEQ multiplex PCR assay. For the multiplex PCR, a mixture combining 60 forward primers for TCR Vbeta segments and 13 reverse primers for TCR Jbeta segments was used. The CDR3 region of rearranged TCR beta genes was amplified from genomic DNA with a multiplex PCR assay. The amplified TCR beta libraries were sequenced on the Illumina HiSeq System as 87-base-pair reads. Per the source publication's procedure: A later analysis counted about 80 million unique TCR beta chains across the 550 to 800 repertoires, and some 11 million of these chains were shared by at least two donors. Raw reads were error-corrected and collapsed into unique sequences by a nearest-neighbor algorithm in which closely related sequences were merged to remove PCR and sequencing errors. Alignment of CDR3 sequences to IMGT reference sequences was used to assign V, D and J gene segments. For a sequence to be retained, at least a six-nucleotide match to both a V gene segment and a J gene segment was required. A rearrangement counted as productive if the CDR3 had no stop codons and remained in frame with V and J, and every other rearrangement counted as non-productive. Following IMGT convention, CDR3 was defined as the stretch from the second conserved V-encoded cysteine to the conserved J-encoded phenylalanine. The earlier analysis of about 620 of the donors excluded sequences that lacked an unambiguous match to a single V gene segment. In an earlier analysis of several hundred of the donors, V segments were called functional above 56.7% productive rearrangements and were called segregating when the between-donor standard deviation exceeded 5%. A statistical classification framework was built for diagnosing cytomegalovirus status from the catalog of TCR beta chain sequences. A later analysis assigned V and J genes by comparing TCR nucleotide sequences with IMGT/GENE-DB human TR gene sequences. Using the TCRdist pipeline, a later analysis assigned CDR3 sequences along with most-parsimonious VDJ recombination scenarios. In a later analysis, each TCR beta chain was defined by its CDR3 amino acid sequence together with its V-gene family, and reads without a unique V-gene family were excluded. As a way to deal with suspected cross-contamination and a sequencing artifact, a later analysis dropped approximately 590 nucleotide sequences that were highly shared and had low generation probability. A later analysis calculated a clonal expansion index for each public chain from normalized within-repertoire ranks of inferred template counts. A later analysis computed generation probabilities with a VDJ recombination model fitted to out-of-frame rearrangements, and checked the results against IGoR. In a later analysis, hypergeometric tests were used to score TCR-TCR, TCR-HLA and TCR-CMV co-occurrence, with a repertoire-size bias correction applied to TCR pairs. A later analysis estimated false discovery rates by permuting HLA or CMV assignments 20 times. In a later analysis, co-occurring TCRs were grouped using DBSCAN, with TCRdist sequence similarity added in when clustering inside HLA-allele-positive subsets. Co-occurrence clustering excluded repertoires with fewer than 30,000 or more than 120,000 public chains, plus five with anomalous nucleotide sharing. The table comes from immuneACCESS by way of TCRdb, which keeps in-frame sequences with V and J called. Part of the clones is missing from these tables; in studies checked, under half for an unresolved V gene and the rest for unknown reasons. The V and J calls and clone size come from that table; D and trimming were worked out from the DNA. In this sample the table shows 200,000 to 250,000 clones, 75% to 90% of which occur a single time. The ten largest clones take up about 1% of the sample.

The cohort consisted of 666 healthy bone marrow donors. At the time of sampling, every cohort member was nominally healthy, though immune exposures that went unrecorded were likely present. The donor was CMV seronegative and was included in the group of 352 seronegative cohort members. Each donor provided a peripheral blood sample, and peripheral blood mononuclear cells were used for TCR beta sequencing. The Qiagen DNeasy Blood Extraction Kit was used to extract genomic DNA from the blood cell samples. The CDR3, cysteine through phenylalanine, is 15 amino acids long. Only CDR3 DNA is held: 45 bases, read in frame from base 1.

The clonotype was recovered from a woman aged 18 to 35 in good health and CMV-seronegative. The receptor chain draws on TRBV21-1 and TRBJ1-4; TRBD1 is the table's D call and was not checked against the DNA. TRBV21-1 is classified as a pseudogene. The sequencing sample was made of PBMCs. The CDR3 region reads CASSYRDISNEKLFF. DNA sequence: TGTGCCAGCAGCTACAGGGATATCTCTAATGAAAAACTGTTTTTT.